One and the same sample provided the 8 T cell receptor beta chains below, sequenced in a study of regulatory T cells in long-lasting Graves disease. Building the TCR beta libraries relied on iRepertoire HTBI primers, and CDR3 regions underwent Arm-PCR. TCRdb re-called the multiplex PCR reads with MiXCR, one entry per CDR3 protein. The sample includes 520,000 or so distinct CDR3 sequences, around 12% seen only once; the top ten take 7.5% to 9%. Stated time point: newly diagnosed GD, antithyroid drugs for less than 3 months. The TCR library was made from RNA extracted from PBMCs. These same records also appear under a second study, on T cells in Graves' hyperthyroidism and ophthalmopathy.

Specimen: peripheral blood mononuclear cells (PBMCs), collected at new diagnosis, from a patient treated with antithyroid drugs. These receptors originate from a woman aged 25 to 45 with Graves disease.

The table lists this clonotype with many counts. The genes are TRBV7-2 and TRBJ1-5; D not certain. The CDR3 covers 16 residues. The V gene's germline CDR1 is SGHTA and CDR2 FQGNSA. The ends were cut back, 1 base at V and 3 bases at J, with 13 bases in the middle. The CDR3 DNA reads as TGTGCCAGCAGCTTAGTTCCGGGTGCGGTCAATCAGCCCCAGCATTTT. Amino acid sequence: CASSLVPGAVNQPQHF.

J is TRBJ2-2 and V is TRBV20-1, with 10 bases fitting TRBD2. V lost 3 bases to trimming and J lost 6 bases; unmatched junction nucleotides: 7. The CDR3 runs to 15 residues. Germline-derived CDR1 and CDR2 are DFQATT and SNEGSKA (reference sequence). The CDR3 spells CSASRASGRAGELFF. Here the CDR3 DNA reads TGCAGTGCTAGTCGGGCTAGCGGGAGAGCCGGGGAGCTGTTTTTT.

This clonotype was counted many times. The rearrangement uses TRBV29-1 and TRBJ2-7, with D tentatively TRBD1 (7 bases). The length of the CDR3 is 14 residues. Trimming stripped 4 bases from V and 4 bases from J, with 17 bases between. Per germline, CDR1 SQVTM and CDR2 ANQGSEA. CDR3 bases: TGCAGCGTTGTTTCTGCGGCAGGGGGGTACGAGCAGTACTTC. Amino acids: CSVVSAAGGYEQYF.

For this clonotype: A much larger clone differs by one base, so this may be a read error. V and J are TRBV2 and TRBJ2-1; a weak D match, TRBD2 (5 bases). This CDR3 region has 15 residues. Germline lookup yields CDR1 SNHLY and CDR2 FYNNEI. CDR3 region: CAGSVWGEGYNEQFF. The CDR3 DNA follows: TGTGCCGGCAGTGTTTGGGGAGAAGGGTACAATGAGCAGTTCTTC.

This sequence joins TRBV9 and TRBJ2-6, with a possible D match to TRBD2 (6 bases). This CDR3 is 18 amino acids long. Germline loops: CDR1 SGDLS, CDR2 YYNGEE. Between the trimmed V and J ends, which lost 4 bases and 0 bases, there was a span of 17 bases. The CDR3, as DNA: TGTGCCAGCAGCCCCCGCGGCTGGGGGGACTCTGGGGCCAACGTCCTGACTTTC. This translates into CASSPRGWGDSGANVLTF.

This clonotype was counted at least ten times. The CDR3: CASSLPGLAFPETQYF. CDR3 DNA sequence: TGTGCCAGCAGTTTGCCGGGACTAGCGTTTCCTGAGACCCAGTACTTC. This chain links TRBV6-5 with TRBJ2-5; TRBD2 matches 10 bases. V was clipped by 4 bases and J by 5 bases; unmatched bases: 10. This CDR3 is built from 16 residues. Germline V gives CDR1 MNHEY, CDR2 SVGAGI.

This clonotype was observed many times. This chain links TRBV28 with TRBJ2-7; D uncertain. This CDR3 contains 14 residues. V was pared by 3 bases and J by 0 bases, with 9 bases between. CDR1 and CDR2 from the germline V gene are MDHEN and SYDVKM. The CDR3 nucleotides are TGTGCCAGCAGTTTGGTGGGCAGCTCCTACGAGCAGTACTTC. Translation gives CASSLVGSSYEQYF.

The V call is TRBV3-1, the J call TRBJ2-7; 8 bases are shared with TRBD2. Germline V gives CDR1 LGHDT, CDR2 YNNKEL (reference sequence). CDR3 length: 15 amino acids. V shed 1 base, J shed 3 bases, and the junction held 5 bases outside the gene matches. This CDR3 reads CASSQVPGGVYEQYF. The CDR3 DNA reads as TGTGCCAGCAGCCAAGTACCGGGAGGGGTCTACGAGCAGTACTTC.